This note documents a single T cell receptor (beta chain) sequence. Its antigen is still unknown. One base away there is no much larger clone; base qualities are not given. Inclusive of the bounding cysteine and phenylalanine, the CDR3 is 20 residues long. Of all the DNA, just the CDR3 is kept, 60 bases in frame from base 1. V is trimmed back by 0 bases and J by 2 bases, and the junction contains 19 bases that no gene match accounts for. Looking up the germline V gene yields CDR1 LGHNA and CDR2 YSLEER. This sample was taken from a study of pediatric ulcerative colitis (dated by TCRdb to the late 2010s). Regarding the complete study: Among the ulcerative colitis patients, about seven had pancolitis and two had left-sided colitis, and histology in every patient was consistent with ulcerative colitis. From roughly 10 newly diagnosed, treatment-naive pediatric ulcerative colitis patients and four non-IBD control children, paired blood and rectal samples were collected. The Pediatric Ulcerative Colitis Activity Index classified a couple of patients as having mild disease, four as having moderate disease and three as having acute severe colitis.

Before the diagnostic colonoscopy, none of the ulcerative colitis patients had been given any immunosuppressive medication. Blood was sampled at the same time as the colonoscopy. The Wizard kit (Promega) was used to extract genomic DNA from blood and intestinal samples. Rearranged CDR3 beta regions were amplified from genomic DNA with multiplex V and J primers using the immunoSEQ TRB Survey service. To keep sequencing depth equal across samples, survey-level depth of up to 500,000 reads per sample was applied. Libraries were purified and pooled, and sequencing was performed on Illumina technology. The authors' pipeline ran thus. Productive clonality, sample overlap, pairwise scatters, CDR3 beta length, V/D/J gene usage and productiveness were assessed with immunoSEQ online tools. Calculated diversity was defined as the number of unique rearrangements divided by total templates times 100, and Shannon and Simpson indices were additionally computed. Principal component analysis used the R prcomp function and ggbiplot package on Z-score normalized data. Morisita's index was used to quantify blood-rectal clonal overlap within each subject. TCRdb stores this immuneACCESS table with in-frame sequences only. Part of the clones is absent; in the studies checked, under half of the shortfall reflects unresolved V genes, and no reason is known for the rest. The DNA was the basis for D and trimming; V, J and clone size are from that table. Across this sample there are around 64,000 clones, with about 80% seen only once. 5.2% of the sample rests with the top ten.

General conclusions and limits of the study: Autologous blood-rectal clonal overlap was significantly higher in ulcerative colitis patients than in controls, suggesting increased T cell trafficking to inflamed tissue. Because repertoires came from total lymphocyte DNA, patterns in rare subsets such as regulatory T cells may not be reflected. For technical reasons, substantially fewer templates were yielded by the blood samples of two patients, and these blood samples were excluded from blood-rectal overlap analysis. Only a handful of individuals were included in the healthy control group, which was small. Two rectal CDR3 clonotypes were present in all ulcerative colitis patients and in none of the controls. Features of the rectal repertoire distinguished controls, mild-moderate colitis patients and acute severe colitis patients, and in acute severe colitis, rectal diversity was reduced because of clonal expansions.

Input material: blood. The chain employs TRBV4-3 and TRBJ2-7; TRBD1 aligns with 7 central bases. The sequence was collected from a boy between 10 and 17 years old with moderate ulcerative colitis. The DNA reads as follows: TGCGCCAGCAGCCAAGACCCCGGGACAGCTCCTGTAGACGGGGCCTACGAGCAGTACTTC. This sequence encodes CASSQDPGTAPVDGAYEQYF.